Below, 26 T cell receptor beta chains from the same sample are listed, as sequenced in a study of T cells in Graves' hyperthyroidism and ophthalmopathy. Amplification of TCR beta CDR3 regions was performed using RNA transcripts as template. In the first-round RT-PCR of the TCR CDR3, the HTBI primer set was used. Via MiXCR, TCRdb re-called the multiplex PCR reads, giving one row per CDR3 protein. The sample has about 840,000 distinct CDR3 sequences, approximately 40% seen once. Sample: blood. Receptors were obtained from a man aged 18 to 35 with Graves' hyperthyroidism.

In its sample, this clonotype was seen many times. The chain uses TRBV7-6 and TRBJ2-2; possible D gene TRBD1, 6 bases. V dropped 5 bases and J dropped 4 bases, with 20 bases sitting between them. The germline gives CDR1 SGHVS, CDR2 FNYEAQ. The CDR3 extends over 17 amino acids. CDR3 in DNA: TGTGCCAGCAGCCTCCACCTACAGGGTTCGGGCACCGGGGAGCTGTTTTTT. As protein: CASSLHLQGSGTGELFF.

This clonotype came up a few times. This chain uses TRBV19 with TRBJ1-2; TRBD1 agrees at 9 bases. The germline CDR1 and CDR2 sequences are LNHDA and SQIVND (reference sequence). Trimming cost V 4 bases and J 3 bases; bases outside gene matches: 3. The CDR3 totals 14 residues. The DNA of the CDR3 is TGTGCCAGTAGTACCTGGGACAGGGACTATGGCTACACCTTC. Translated: CASSTWDRDYGYTF.

The CDR3 is CASSLVGLSNQPQHF. The DNA for the CDR3 is TGTGCCAGCAGCTTAGTGGGGCTGTCGAATCAGCCCCAGCATTTT. This chain connects TRBV7-2 to TRBJ1-5; TRBD1 might be the D (5 bases). Germline V gene lookup returns CDR1 SGHTA and CDR2 FQGNSA. This CDR3 comprises 15 residues. V was pared by 1 base and J by 4 bases, with 11 bases between.

The chain employs TRBV20-1 and TRBJ1-5; 7 nucleotides align to TRBD1. Germline-derived CDR1 and CDR2 are DFQATT and SNEGSKA (reference sequence). This CDR3 has 16 amino acids. V shed 0 bases and J 3 bases; nucleotides not matched to a gene: 8. CDR3 bases: TGCAGTGCTAGAGATCGGGGGCAGGGGGTCAATCAGCCCCAGCATTTT. This encodes CSARDRGQGVNQPQHF.

The CDR3 DNA reads TGCGCCAGCAGCCAAGAGTGGGTTCTGAACACCGGGGAGCTGTTTTTT. Translated: CASSQEWVLNTGELFF. The genes are TRBV4-1 and TRBJ2-2; no firm D call. CDR3 size: 16 residues. V dropped 0 bases and J dropped 1 base, with 9 bases sitting between them. Germline loops: CDR1 MGHRA, CDR2 YSYEKL.

This clonotype has at least ten counts. J is TRBJ2-5 and V is TRBV29-1; perhaps TRBD2 as D (6 bases). V dropped 4 bases and J dropped 5 bases, with 14 bases sitting between them. This CDR3 has 13 residues. CDR1 and CDR2 from the germline V gene are SQVTM and ANQGSEA. The CDR3 spells CSVGSVADETQYF. The DNA for the CDR3 is TGCAGCGTTGGGTCGGTAGCGGACGAGACCCAGTACTTC.

This clonotype was detected many times. The chain uses TRBV2 and TRBJ1-1; tentatively, D is TRBD1 (5 bases). The ends were cut back, 3 bases at V and 10 bases at J, with 12 bases in the middle. The CDR3 is 12 residues long. Germline lookup yields CDR1 SNHLY and CDR2 FYNNEI. The CDR3 loop is CASSDGRGAAFF. CDR3 in DNA: TGTGCCAGCAGTGATGGGAGAGGGGCAGCTTTCTTT.

A few counts support this clonotype. The chain uses TRBV5-8 and TRBJ1-1, with 8 positions matching TRBD1. Germline V CDR1 and CDR2: SGHTS, YDEGEE. Trimming took 7 bases from V and 5 from J; bases not matched to a gene: 7. The CDR3 covers 13 residues. CDR3 amino acids: CASLRGPGTEAFF. CDR3 bases: TGTGCCAGCCTCAGGGGGCCGGGGACTGAAGCTTTCTTT.

A word on this clonotype: A much larger clone lies a single base off, so this may be a read error. V gene TRBV10-3 combines with J gene TRBJ2-7; 7 bases agree with TRBD2. The V gene's germline CDR1 is ENHRY and CDR2 SYGVKD. V shed 8 bases and J 4 bases; nucleotides not matched to a gene: 5. The CDR3 extends over 12 amino acids. CDR3 DNA: TGTGCCATCGGGAATAGCGGGTACGAGCAGTACTTC. This translates into CAIGNSGYEQYF.

This chain links TRBV12-3 or TRBV12-4 with TRBJ1-5; TRBD1 might be the D (6 bases). The CDR3 runs to 14 residues. Trimming removed 7 bases at V and 9 bases at J, with 19 bases between. CDR3 DNA sequence: TGTGCCAGCACTCAGGACAGTTCTCCCCCGCCCCAGCATTTT. This codes for CASTQDSSPPPQHF.

This clonotype has a count of ten or more. This chain links TRBV6-1 with TRBJ2-5, with TRBD1 matching over 8 bases. V lost 7 bases to trimming and J lost 4 bases; unmatched junction nucleotides: 5. Germline values: CDR1 MNHNS, CDR2 SASEGT. The CDR3 sequence is 13 residues long. The CDR3 region has the DNA TGTGCCAGCACCCCGGACAGGGCAGAGACCCAGTACTTC. Translation: CASTPDRAETQYF.

This clonotype appeared many times. The chain has TRBV10-2 and TRBJ2-7, with 7 nucleotides matching TRBD1. CDR1 and CDR2 from the germline V gene are WSHSY and SAAADI. Germline trimming cut 5 bases from V and 7 bases from J; bases unmatched to any gene: 11. The CDR3 has 14 residues. The CDR3 sequence is CASSMRQGIMEQYF. CDR3 DNA: TGCGCCAGCAGTATGAGACAGGGAATCATGGAGCAGTACTTC.

The sample holds a few counts of this clonotype. The chain links TRBV14 to TRBJ2-7, with TRBD2 matching 8 bases. Trimming at V came to 3 bases and at J to 2 bases, leaving 15 bases not matched to a gene. Germline V gives CDR1 SGHDN, CDR2 FVKESK. The CDR3 covers 18 residues. The CDR3 bases are TGTGCCAGCAGCCACGCAGGACAGCGGGAGTCTCCCCCCTACGAGCAGTACTTC. Translated, it gives CASSHAGQRESPPYEQYF.

The chain uses TRBV6-5 and TRBJ2-7; no clear D. The CDR3 contains 12 residues. Trimming stripped 5 bases from V and 10 bases from J, with 15 bases between. CDR1 is MNHEY, CDR2 SVGAGI, per germline. CDR3: CASSDTTDFQYF. In DNA, the CDR3 is TGTGCCAGCAGTGACACGACCGACTTTCAGTACTTC.

This clonotype was seen at least ten times. CDR3 loop: CASSSPGTGQETQYF. CDR3 sequence (DNA): TGTGCCAGCAGTTCTCCCGGGACAGGGCAAGAGACCCAGTACTTC. The chain uses TRBV25-1 and TRBJ2-5, with 9 bases identical to TRBD1. V lost 5 bases to trimming and J lost 2 bases; unmatched junction nucleotides: 6. From germline, CDR1 is MGHDK and CDR2 SYGVNS. This CDR3 spans 15 amino acids. The full variable domain, in which reference TRBV25-1 and TRBJ2-5 provide the parts outside the CDR3, is EADIYQTPRYLVIGTGKKITLECSQTMGHDKMYWYQQDPGMELHLIHYSYGVNSTEKGDLSSESTVSRIRTEHFPLTLESARPSHTSQYLCASSSPGTGQETQYFGPGTRLLVL.

The CDR3 nucleotides are TGTGCCAGCAGTTCGACTTACGGGGGCGAGCGAGAGACCCAGTACTTC. Translating it yields CASSSTYGGERETQYF. The rearrangement uses TRBV7-2 and TRBJ2-5; D is possibly TRBD1 or TRBD2 (6 bases each). V was pared by 6 bases and J by 4 bases, with 21 bases between. CDR3 length: 16 amino acids. Germline V CDR1 and CDR2: SGHTA, FQGNSA.

There are many counts of this clonotype. The chain uses TRBV7-6 and TRBJ2-7, with 7 bases identical to TRBD2. The length of the CDR3 is 14 residues. After removal of 1 base from V and 4 bases from J, the junction contained 4 bases not matched to a gene. The germline V gene encodes CDR1 SGHVS and CDR2 FNYEAQ. CDR3: CASSLGGLVYEQYF. CDR3 coding DNA: TGTGCCAGCAGCTTAGGAGGACTAGTTTACGAGCAGTACTTC.

This clonotype was counted ten times or more. The V call is TRBV2, the J call TRBJ1-2; the D gene is possibly TRBD1 (6 bases). The germline gives CDR1 SNHLY, CDR2 FYNNEI. The V end was cut by 11 bases, the J end by 4 bases, with 11 bases between. The CDR3 covers 11 residues. For the CDR3, the DNA is TGTGCCTCACAGGGCACCTATGGCTACACCTTC. This gives the protein CASQGTYGYTF.

This clonotype was seen only a few times. The J gene is TRBJ2-7, the V gene TRBV2; 9 bases agree with TRBD1. Trimming at V came to 6 bases and at J to 2 bases, leaving 8 bases not matched to a gene. CDR1 and CDR2 (germline): SNHLY, FYNNEI. This CDR3 comprises 15 residues. The CDR3 loop reads CASSEDRGIPYEQYF. In DNA form, the CDR3 reads TGTGCCAGCAGCGAGGACAGGGGCATTCCCTACGAGCAGTACTTC.

This clonotype came up many times. This sequence joins TRBV7-9 and TRBJ1-1; D not certain. This CDR3 contains 14 residues. Trimming left V 8 bases short and J 1 base short, with 14 bases between. Looked up from germline, CDR1 is SEHNR and CDR2 is FQNEAQ (reference sequence). The CDR3 loop is CASGSAGGNTEAFF. The DNA of the CDR3 is TGTGCCAGCGGTTCCGCGGGTGGGAACACTGAAGCTTTCTTT.

This clonotype was counted a single time. The rearrangement uses TRBV6-5 and TRBJ1-2; D gene uncertain. Trimming took 3 bases from V and 2 from J, leaving 10 bases between them. The germline V gene encodes CDR1 MNHEY and CDR2 SVGAGI. The length of the CDR3 is 14 residues. CDR3 sequence: CASSYYGGNYGYTF. CDR3 nucleotides: TGTGCCAGCAGTTATTACGGCGGGAACTATGGCTACACCTTC.

This clonotype was counted ten times or more. The chain joins TRBV19 to TRBJ2-7; D might be TRBD1 or TRBD2, each matching 5 bases. The germline V and J ends were trimmed by 6 bases and 5 bases, with 17 bases remaining between them. Germline V gene sequence: CDR1 LNHDA, CDR2 SQIVND (reference sequence). This CDR3 spans 14 amino acids. The CDR3 protein is CASSGLAGTNEQYF. CDR3 DNA: TGTGCCAGTAGCGGGCTGGCAGGGACCAACGAGCAGTACTTC.

This chain connects TRBV15 to TRBJ2-3; 7 nucleotides match TRBD1. V lost 5 bases, J lost 5 bases, and 7 bases stayed unmatched. Per germline, CDR1 LNHNV and CDR2 YYDKDF (reference sequence). This CDR3 contains 14 residues. The CDR3 sequence: CATSVRQGRDTQYF. The CDR3 nucleotides read TGTGCCACCAGCGTCCGACAGGGAAGAGATACGCAGTATTTT.

Only a few counts were recorded for this clonotype. The chain couples TRBV19 to TRBJ1-5; 9 bases map to TRBD1. Losses at the gene ends were 4 bases for V and 1 base for J; bases not matched to a gene: 11. Germline V CDR1 and CDR2: LNHDA, SQIVND (reference sequence). The CDR3 consists of 18 residues. The CDR3 sequence is CASSNPGQGGGSNQPQHF. CDR3 bases: TGTGCCAGTAGTAACCCGGGACAGGGAGGAGGGAGCAATCAGCCCCAGCATTTT.

The rearrangement uses TRBV12-3 or TRBV12-4 and TRBJ1-1; D is possibly TRBD1 (6 bases). Trimming removed 3 bases from V and 0 bases from J, with 11 bases in between. The CDR3 runs to 15 residues. CDR3 sequence: CASSFEDRLNTEAFF. CDR3 nucleotides: TGTGCCAGCAGTTTTGAGGACAGATTGAACACTGAAGCTTTCTTT.

The J gene is TRBJ1-2, the V gene TRBV29-1; 7 nucleotides align to TRBD1. V lost 3 bases to trimming and J lost 12 bases; unmatched junction nucleotides: 10. The CDR3 loop spans 12 amino acids. The germline V gene has CDR1 SQVTM and CDR2 ANQGSEA. CDR3 sequence: CSVEGEGQTDTF. DNA for the CDR3: TGCAGCGTTGAGGGGGAGGGACAGACTGACACCTTC.